The rows below give T cell receptor beta chains drawn from one sample of a study of blood T cell repertoires in COVID-19. Assay: immunoSEQ multiplex PCR; the TCRdb copy retains only in-frame clones and omits some. Of some 120,000 clones listed, 74% are singletons. What was sequenced was peripheral blood. These receptors originate from a man older than 75 with COVID-19, enrolled during active disease. Both conserved end residues are part of each CDR3. The order of the fields is J gene, V gene, CDR3 protein.

j_call: TRBJ2-1
v_call: TRBV5-4
cdr3_aa: CASSLEEGLAGVEQFF

j_call: TRBJ1-3
v_call: TRBV28
cdr3_aa: CASSWGTVSGNTIYF

j_call: TRBJ2-7
v_call: TRBV10-2
cdr3_aa: CASRLGGAVNEQYF

j_call: TRBJ2-1
v_call: TRBV4-1
cdr3_aa: CASSQGLADINEQFF

j_call: TRBJ2-2
v_call: TRBV7-3
cdr3_aa: CASSRGGTSGATGELFF

j_call: TRBJ2-3
v_call: TRBV7-3
cdr3_aa: CASSQTGGRTDTQYF

j_call: TRBJ1-2
v_call: TRBV28
cdr3_aa: CASRLQTSWAQANYGYTF

j_call: TRBJ2-1
v_call: TRBV5-1
cdr3_aa: CASSLSLAGGGDEQFF

j_call: TRBJ1-2
v_call: TRBV24-1
cdr3_aa: CATSDGGQGAGGYTF

j_call: TRBJ2-5
v_call: TRBV12-5
cdr3_aa: CASGHTTTGGETQYF

j_call: TRBJ1-1
v_call: TRBV5-1
cdr3_aa: CASSFGGNTEAFF

j_call: TRBJ1-2
v_call: TRBV6-5
cdr3_aa: CASIRGEGGYGYTF

j_call: TRBJ2-1
v_call: TRBV7-3
cdr3_aa: CASSSPSSGRANNEQFF

j_call: TRBJ2-7
v_call: TRBV4-2
cdr3_aa: CASSQGTSGRSYEQYF

j_call: TRBJ1-3
v_call: TRBV29-1
cdr3_aa: CSVQATISGNTIYF

j_call: TRBJ1-2
v_call: TRBV5-4
cdr3_aa: CASSYRQGGYGYTF

j_call: TRBJ2-7
v_call: TRBV5-6
cdr3_aa: CASSLWTSGSRSEQYF

j_call: TRBJ1-1
v_call: TRBV27
cdr3_aa: CASSSEYRGLDTEAFF

j_call: TRBJ2-2
v_call: TRBV28
cdr3_aa: CASSLSDRGTGELFF

j_call: TRBJ1-3
v_call: TRBV6-5
cdr3_aa: CATQGPHSGNTIYF

j_call: TRBJ2-1
v_call: TRBV7-3
cdr3_aa: CASSNGLAGAYNEQFF

j_call: TRBJ2-1
v_call: TRBV11-2
cdr3_aa: CASSTSSYNEQFF

j_call: TRBJ1-2
v_call: TRBV28
cdr3_aa: CASSLFDRGSDGYTF

j_call: TRBJ2-7
v_call: TRBV9
cdr3_aa: CASSVSGLAPEQYF

j_call: TRBJ1-2
v_call: TRBV3-1/TRBV3-2
cdr3_aa: CASSQDWMGQGLSGYTF

j_call: TRBJ2-3
v_call: TRBV18
cdr3_aa: CASSTGTGVPDTQYF

j_call: TRBJ2-1
v_call: TRBV2
cdr3_aa: CASKAVDEQFF

j_call: TRBJ1-1
v_call: TRBV29-1
cdr3_aa: CSARGVQGLNTEAFF

j_call: TRBJ1-3
v_call: TRBV28
cdr3_aa: CASTPRRGGGGNTIYF

j_call: TRBJ1-5
v_call: TRBV28
cdr3_aa: CASSLDRGRRQPQHF

j_call: TRBJ1-6
v_call: TRBV30
cdr3_aa: CAWMPEVGMLWSPLHF

j_call: TRBJ1-2
v_call: TRBV5-8
cdr3_aa: CASSLGYRGIAGYTF

j_call: TRBJ2-1
v_call: TRBV30
cdr3_aa: CAWKVLQTAYNEQFF

j_call: TRBJ2-5
v_call: TRBV12-3/TRBV12-4
cdr3_aa: CASSFLGAETQYF

j_call: TRBJ2-7
v_call: TRBV6-5
cdr3_aa: CASSYGGGASYEQYF

j_call: TRBJ1-5
v_call: TRBV10-3
cdr3_aa: CAISERDIYSNQPQHF

j_call: TRBJ2-1
v_call: TRBV7-3
cdr3_aa: CASSRPGLGHNEQFF

j_call: TRBJ1-4
v_call: TRBV7-9
cdr3_aa: CASSGLGGQSNEKLFF

j_call: TRBJ2-1
v_call: TRBV5-4
cdr3_aa: CASSARLAELYNEQFF

j_call: TRBJ1-6
v_call: TRBV28
cdr3_aa: CASSLPQEVSPLHF

j_call: TRBJ2-5
v_call: TRBV6-5
cdr3_aa: CASSYRGHYGETQYF

j_call: TRBJ2-1
v_call: TRBV3-1/TRBV3-2
cdr3_aa: CASSQDSSYNEQFF

j_call: TRBJ2-1
v_call: TRBV9
cdr3_aa: CASSVSPGERDEQFF